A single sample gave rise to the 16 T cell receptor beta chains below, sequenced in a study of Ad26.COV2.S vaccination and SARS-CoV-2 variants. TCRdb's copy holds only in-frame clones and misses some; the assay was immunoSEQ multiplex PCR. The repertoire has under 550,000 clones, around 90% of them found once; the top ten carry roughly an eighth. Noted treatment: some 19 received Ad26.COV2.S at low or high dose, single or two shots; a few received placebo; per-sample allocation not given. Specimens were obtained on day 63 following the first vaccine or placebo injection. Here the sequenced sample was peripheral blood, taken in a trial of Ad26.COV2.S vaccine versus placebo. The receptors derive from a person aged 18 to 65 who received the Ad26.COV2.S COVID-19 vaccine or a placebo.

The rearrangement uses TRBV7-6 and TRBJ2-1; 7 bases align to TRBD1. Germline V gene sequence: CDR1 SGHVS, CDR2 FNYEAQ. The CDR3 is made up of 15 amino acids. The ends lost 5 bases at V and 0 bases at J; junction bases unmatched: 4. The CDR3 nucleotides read TGTGCCAGCAGCCCACGACAGGGCTCCTACAATGAGCAGTTCTTC. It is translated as CASSPRQGSYNEQFF. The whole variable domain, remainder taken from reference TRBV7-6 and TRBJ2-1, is GAGVSQSPRYKVTKRGQDVALRCDPISGHVSLYWYRQALGQGPEFLTYFNYEAQQDKSGLPNDRFSAERPEGSISTLTIQRTEQRDSAMYRCASSPRQGSYNEQFFGPGTRLTVL.

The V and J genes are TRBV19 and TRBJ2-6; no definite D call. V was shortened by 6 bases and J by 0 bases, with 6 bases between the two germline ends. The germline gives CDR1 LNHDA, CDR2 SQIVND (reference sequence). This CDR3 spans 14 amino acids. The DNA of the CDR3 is TGTGCCAGTAGGGACGGCTCTGGGGCCAACGTCCTGACTTTC. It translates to CASRDGSGANVLTF.

The CDR3 region has the DNA TGTGCCAGCAGCTTCTACTCCTACGAGCAGTACTTC. Translation gives CASSFYSYEQYF. The chain carries TRBV5-4 and TRBJ2-7; D not resolved. CDR3 size: 12 residues. Germline CDR1 is SGHNT and CDR2 is YYREEE (reference sequence). V lost 2 bases and J 0 bases, leaving 3 bases between the germline ends.

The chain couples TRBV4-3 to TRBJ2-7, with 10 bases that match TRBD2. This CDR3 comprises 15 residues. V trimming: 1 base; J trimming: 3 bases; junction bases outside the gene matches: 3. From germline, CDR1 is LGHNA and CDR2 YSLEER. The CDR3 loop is CASSQAGTSDYEQYF. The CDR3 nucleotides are TGCGCCAGCAGCCAAGCCGGGACTAGCGACTACGAGCAGTACTTC.

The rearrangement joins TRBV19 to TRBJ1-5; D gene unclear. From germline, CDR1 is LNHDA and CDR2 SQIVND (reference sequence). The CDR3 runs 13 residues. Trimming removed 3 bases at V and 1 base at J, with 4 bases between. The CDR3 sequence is CASSIWSNQPQHF. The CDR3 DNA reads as TGTGCCAGTAGTATCTGGAGCAATCAGCCCCAGCATTTT.

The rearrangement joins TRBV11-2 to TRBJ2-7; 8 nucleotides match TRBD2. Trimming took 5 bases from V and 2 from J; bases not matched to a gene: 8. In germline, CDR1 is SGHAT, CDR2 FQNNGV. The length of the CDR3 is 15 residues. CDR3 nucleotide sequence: TGTGCCAGCAGCCTAAGGTCGGGAGGGCCCTACGAGCAGTACTTC. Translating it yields CASSLRSGGPYEQYF.

CDR3 DNA: TGTGCCAGCAGCTCCCGGGACAGCTCCTACGAGCAGTACTTC. It is translated as CASSSRDSSYEQYF. V is TRBV7-2 and J is TRBJ2-7; TRBD1 agrees at 7 bases. Germline CDR1 reads SGHTA; CDR2 reads FQGNSA. CDR3 size: 14 residues. V lost 4 bases, J lost 0 bases, and 3 bases stayed unmatched. The full variable domain, its missing parts supplied by reference TRBV7-2 and TRBJ2-7, is GAGVSQSPSNKVTEKGKDVELRCDPISGHTALYWYRQSLGQGLEFLIYFQGNSAPDKSGLPSDRFSAERTGGSVSTLTIQRTQQEDSAVYLCASSSRDSSYEQYFGPGTRLTVT.

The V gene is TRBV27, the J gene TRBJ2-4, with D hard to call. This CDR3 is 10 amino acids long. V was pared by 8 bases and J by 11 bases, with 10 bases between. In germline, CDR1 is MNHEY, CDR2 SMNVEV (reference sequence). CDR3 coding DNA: TGTGCCAGCGGTCAAGTGGTTCAGTACTTC. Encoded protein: CASGQVVQYF.

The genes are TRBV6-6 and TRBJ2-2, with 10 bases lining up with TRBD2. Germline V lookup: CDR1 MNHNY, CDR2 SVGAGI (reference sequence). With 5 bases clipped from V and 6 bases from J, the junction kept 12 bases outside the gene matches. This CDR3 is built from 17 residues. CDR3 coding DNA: TGTGCCAGCAGTCAAAAAATAGCGGGAGGTTATGCCGGGGAGCTGTTTTTT. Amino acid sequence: CASSQKIAGGYAGELFF.

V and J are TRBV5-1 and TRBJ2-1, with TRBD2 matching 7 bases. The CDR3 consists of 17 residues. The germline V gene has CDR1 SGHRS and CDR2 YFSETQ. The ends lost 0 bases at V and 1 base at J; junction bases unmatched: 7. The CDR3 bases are TGCGCCAGCAGCTTGGATGGGGCGGGAGTATCCTACAATGAGCAGTTCTTC. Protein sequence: CASSLDGAGVSYNEQFF.

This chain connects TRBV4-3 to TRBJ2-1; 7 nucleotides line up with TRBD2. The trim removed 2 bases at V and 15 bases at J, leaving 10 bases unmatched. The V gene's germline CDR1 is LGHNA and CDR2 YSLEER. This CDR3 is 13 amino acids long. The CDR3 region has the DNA TGCGCCAGCAGCCAATGGCACGGGGGAGGGGTGTTCTTC. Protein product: CASSQWHGGGVFF.

In nucleotides, the CDR3 is TGTGCCAGCAGTGCCGGACTAGCCGCGCTTCTCACAGATACGCAGTATTTT. The encoded protein is CASSAGLAALLTDTQYF. The genes are TRBV27 and TRBJ2-3, with 8 bases lining up with TRBD2. The CDR3 runs 17 residues. From germline, CDR1 is MNHEY and CDR2 SMNVEV (reference sequence). The V segment lost 5 bases and the J segment 2 bases; nucleotides outside the gene matches: 12.

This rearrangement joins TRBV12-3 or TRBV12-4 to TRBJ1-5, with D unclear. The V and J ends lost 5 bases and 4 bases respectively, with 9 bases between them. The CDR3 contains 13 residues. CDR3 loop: CASSALKNQPQHF. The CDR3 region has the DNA TGTGCCAGCAGTGCCTTGAAGAATCAGCCCCAGCATTTT.

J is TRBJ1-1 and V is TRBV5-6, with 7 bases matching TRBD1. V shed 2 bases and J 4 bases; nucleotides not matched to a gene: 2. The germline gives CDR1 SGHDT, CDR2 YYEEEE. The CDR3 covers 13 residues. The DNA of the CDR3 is TGTGCCAGCAGCTTAACAGGGGTCACTGAAGCTTTCTTT. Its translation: CASSLTGVTEAFF.

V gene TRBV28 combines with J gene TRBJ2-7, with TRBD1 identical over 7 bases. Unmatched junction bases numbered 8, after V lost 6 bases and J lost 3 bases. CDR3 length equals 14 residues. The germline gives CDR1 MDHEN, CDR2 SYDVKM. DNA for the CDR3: TGTGCCAGCAGGGACCCGGGACAGAACTACGAGCAGTACTTC. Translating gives CASRDPGQNYEQYF. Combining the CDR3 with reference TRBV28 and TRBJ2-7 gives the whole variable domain DVKVTQSSRYLVKRTGEKVFLECVQDMDHENMFWYRQDPGLGLRLIYFSYDVKMKEKGDIPEGYSVSREKKERFSLILESASTNQTSMYLCASRDPGQNYEQYFGPGTRLTVT.

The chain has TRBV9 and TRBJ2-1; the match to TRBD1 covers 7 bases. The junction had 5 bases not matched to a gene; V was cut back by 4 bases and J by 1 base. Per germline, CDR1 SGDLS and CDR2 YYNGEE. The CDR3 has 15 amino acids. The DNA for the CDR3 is TGTGCCAGCAGCATACAGGGGCTTTCCTACAATGAGCAGTTCTTC. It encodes CASSIQGLSYNEQFF.